This TCR beta chain was recovered during a study of shared T cell receptors in the human thymus. The method was immunoSEQ multiplex PCR; TCRdb's version includes in-frame clones alone and lacks a portion of them. The repertoire holds 630,000 or so clones, about 87% seen once, with 0.0094% in the top ten. From germline, CDR1 is MNHEY and CDR2 SMNVEV (reference sequence). The germline V and J ends were trimmed by 5 bases and 2 bases, with 23 bases remaining between them. This CDR3 is 18 amino acids long. This same sample was also taken into another study, of human thymus T cells. That source notes: Donor material was obtained from healthy Finnish infants undergoing corrective surgery for congenital heart defects. Thymus tissue was removed during corrective cardiac surgery. Reports from related research described highly overlapping thymic repertoires among unrelated individuals.

The V call is TRBV27, the J call TRBJ2-3; a possible D gene is TRBD2 (5 bases). Input material: thymocytes. The clonotype was recovered from a boy in the first two years of life with a congenital heart defect. CDR3 DNA: TGTGCCAGCAGTACGAGCGATCGGACTGGCTCGTTCACAGATACGCAGTATTTT. Residues: CASSTSDRTGSFTDTQYF.